The 20 T cell receptor beta chains presented below share a single source sample, sequenced in a study of T cells in Graves' hyperthyroidism and ophthalmopathy (dated by TCRdb to between 2018 and 2020). Receptors were amplified or captured by multiplex PCR. TCRdb lists the instrument as Illumina HiSeq 2000. The TCR beta CDR3 regions were amplified from the RNA transcripts. The TCR CDR3 was subjected to a first round of RT-PCR using the HTBI primer set and the Qiagen OneStep RT-PCR kit. In-frame beta chains were kept once TCRdb had trimmed the public reads at Q25 with fastp and called clones with MiXCR. Rows merge per CDR3 protein into single entries with the most common DNA and genes. The sample has 350,000 or so distinct CDR3 sequences on record, roughly a fifth of them singletons. Together, the top ten hold around 48% of the sample. The sample was blood. Receptor source: a woman aged 50 to 60 with Graves' hyperthyroidism.

This sequence joins TRBV7-2 and TRBJ2-5, with no clear D. The V end lost 3 bases, the J end lost 5 bases, and 19 bases lay between the germline ends. Germline CDR1 reads SGHTA; CDR2 reads FQGNSA. The CDR3 loop spans 16 amino acids. CDR3 amino acids: CASSLDRPGNWETQYF. The CDR3 DNA sequence: TGTGCCAGCAGCTTGGATCGACCGGGTAATTGGGAGACCCAGTACTTC.

The chain is built from TRBV2 and TRBJ2-1; D might be TRBD1 (5 bases). From germline, CDR1 is SNHLY and CDR2 FYNNEI. Trimming removed 4 bases from V and 14 bases from J, with 15 bases in between. CDR3 size: 12 residues. The CDR3 coding sequence is TGTGCCAGCAGTGCGACAGAAAATCGAGAGTTCTTC. As protein: CASSATENREFF.

This clonotype has ten or more counts. This CDR3 is CASSLGGISNYGYTF. The DNA of the CDR3 is TGCGCCAGCAGCTTGGGAGGGATTTCTAACTATGGCTACACCTTC. The chain is built from TRBV5-1 and TRBJ1-2; D is ambiguous. With 0 bases removed from V and 0 bases from J, the gap between germline ends came to 9 bases. Germline CDR1 is SGHRS and CDR2 is YFSETQ. The CDR3 has 15 residues.

This clonotype was counted at least ten times. The rearrangement uses TRBV6-1 and TRBJ2-7; TRBD1 matches at 10 bases. CDR1 and CDR2 (germline): MNHNS, SASEGT. The CDR3 runs 14 residues. Trimming removed 6 bases from V and 5 bases from J; junction bases left unmatched: 7. DNA for the CDR3: TGTGCCAGCAGGTCCGGGACAGGGGTCAACGAGCAGTACTTC. This gives the protein CASRSGTGVNEQYF.

This clonotype was counted many times. The rearrangement links TRBV18 to TRBJ2-5; TRBD1 aligns across 7 bases. Trimming cost V 3 bases and J 1 base; bases outside gene matches: 8. The germline gives CDR1 KGHSH, CDR2 LQKENI. The CDR3 consists of 16 residues. The CDR3 DNA reads TGTGCCAGCTCACCGTCCCCGGGACAGACCCAAGAGACCCAGTACTTC. This sequence encodes CASSPSPGQTQETQYF. The complete variable domain, with remaining parts taken from reference TRBV18 and TRBJ2-5, reads NAGVMQNPRHLVRRRGQEARLRCSPMKGHSHVYWYRQLPEEGLKFMVYLQKENIIDESGMPKERFSAEFPKEGPSILRIQQVVRGDSAAYFCASSPSPGQTQETQYFGPGTRLLVL.

This clonotype was seen a handful of times. This chain's CDR3 is CASSIGASYEQYF. The CDR3 bases are TGTGCCAGTAGTATCGGGGCCTCCTACGAGCAGTACTTC. This chain joins TRBV19 and TRBJ2-7; D may be TRBD1 or TRBD2 (5 bases each). Germline V lookup: CDR1 LNHDA, CDR2 SQIVND (reference sequence). V lost 3 bases and J 0 bases, leaving 6 bases between the germline ends. CDR3 length: 13 residues.

The J gene is TRBJ1-2, the V gene TRBV11-2; D possibly corresponds to TRBD1 (5 bases). V lost 5 bases and J 5 bases, leaving 15 bases between the germline ends. This CDR3 has 14 amino acids. Germline loops: CDR1 SGHAT, CDR2 FQNNGV. CDR3 amino acids: CASSQGEGWYGYTF. CDR3 coding DNA: TGTGCCAGCAGCCAAGGGGAGGGCTGGTATGGCTACACCTTC.

This clonotype was recorded at least ten times. V gene TRBV7-9 combines with J gene TRBJ2-7, with a tentative D call TRBD1 (6 bases). The V end lost 1 base, the J end lost 6 bases, and 7 bases lay between the germline ends. The length of the CDR3 is 12 residues. Per the germline V gene, CDR1 is SEHNR and CDR2 is FQNEAQ (reference sequence). The CDR3 spells CASSLGDIEQYF. The CDR3 nucleotides read TGTGCCAGCAGCTTAGGGGACATCGAGCAGTACTTC.

There are a few counts of this clonotype. The chain recombines TRBV6-9 with TRBJ2-6; perhaps TRBD1 as D (5 bases). This CDR3 region has 17 residues. Between the trimmed V and J ends, which lost 6 bases and 0 bases, there was a span of 15 bases. Germline V gives CDR1 MNHGY, CDR2 SVAAGI. CDR3 in amino acids: CASSFSTVLSGANVLTF. The CDR3 DNA sequence: TGTGCCAGCAGCTTTTCGACAGTGCTCTCTGGGGCCAACGTCCTGACTTTC.

There are a few counts of this clonotype. The chain combines TRBV7-9 with TRBJ1-4; possibly TRBD1 for D (5 bases). Germline V gene data show CDR1 as SEHNR and CDR2 as FQNEAQ (reference sequence). The CDR3 loop spans 14 amino acids. Trimming removed 5 bases at V and 7 bases at J, with 14 bases between. The CDR3 region has the DNA TGTGCCAGCAGCGTAGGGCAGGGAACTGAAAAACTGTTTTTT. Protein product: CASSVGQGTEKLFF.

This chain connects TRBV7-9 to TRBJ2-1; TRBD2 agrees at 11 bases. The CDR3 is 19 amino acids. Per the germline V gene, CDR1 is SEHNR and CDR2 is FQNEAQ (reference sequence). J lost 7 bases, V lost 1 base, and 15 bases had no gene match. The CDR3 protein is CASSLGRGSGRARRNEQFF. DNA for the CDR3: TGTGCCAGCAGCTTAGGAAGGGGTAGCGGGAGGGCCAGGAGAAATGAGCAGTTCTTC.

This clonotype came up many times. The gene calls are TRBV7-6 and TRBJ2-7; TRBD1 aligns across 8 bases. Germline values: CDR1 SGHVS, CDR2 FNYEAQ. The CDR3 extends over 15 amino acids. Losses at the gene ends were 5 bases for V and 3 bases for J; bases not matched to a gene: 9. Here the CDR3 reads CASSVTGTGIYEQYF. CDR3 DNA sequence: TGTGCCAGCAGCGTAACCGGGACAGGCATCTACGAGCAGTACTTC.

The chain uses TRBV7-2 and TRBJ2-2; D uncertain. In germline, CDR1 is SGHTA, CDR2 FQGNSA. The V end was cut by 1 base, the J end by 4 bases, with 7 bases between. This CDR3 has 14 amino acids. DNA for the CDR3: TGTGCCAGCAGCTTAGAGTGGGGCACCGGGGAGCTGTTTTTT. This encodes CASSLEWGTGELFF.

The sample holds many counts of this clonotype. V usage is TRBV28 and J usage is TRBJ1-2; 8 bases align to TRBD1. The CDR3 has 14 residues. The V and J ends lost 6 bases and 7 bases, in that order; junction bases with no gene match: 10. Germline V gene data show CDR1 as MDHEN and CDR2 as SYDVKM. The CDR3 region is CASSLGQGLGGYTF. As DNA, the CDR3 is TGTGCCAGCAGCCTCGGACAGGGACTCGGTGGCTACACCTTC.

A remark on this clonotype: This clone may be a read error of a much larger clone one base away. V usage is TRBV10-3 and J usage is TRBJ1-5; 12 bases fit TRBD1. This CDR3 has 15 residues. Germline CDR1 ENHRY, CDR2 SYGVKD. The CDR3: CVISQGQGADQPQHF. The CDR3 DNA reads TGTGTCATCAGTCAGGGACAGGGGGCAGATCAGCCCCAGCATTTT.

As for this clonotype: A much larger clone differs by one base, so this may be a read error. V and J are TRBV2 and TRBJ2-1, with 7 nucleotides matching TRBD2. CDR1 is SNHLY, CDR2 FYNNEI, per germline. The CDR3 extends over 12 amino acids. Here the CDR3 reads CTSRTSYNEQFF. The CDR3, as DNA: TGTACCAGCAGGACTAGCTACAATGAGCAGTTCTTC.

This clonotype was detected only a few times. The chain employs TRBV5-8 and TRBJ1-2, with a weak D call TRBD1 (5 bases). Germline V gives CDR1 SGHTS, CDR2 YDEGEE. CDR3 length: 14 residues. Trimming stripped 6 bases from V and 7 bases from J, with 19 bases between. The chain's CDR3 is CASTRDSSIGGYTF. The CDR3 DNA reads as TGTGCCAGCACCCGGGACTCCAGCATTGGTGGCTACACCTTC.

The sample holds many counts of this clonotype. The DNA of the CDR3 is TGTGCCAGCAGTTTAGCGGGCATTAACACCGGGGAGCTGTTTTTT. The encoded protein is CASSLAGINTGELFF. The chain is built from TRBV12-3 or TRBV12-4 and TRBJ2-2; no clear D gene. Trimming pared 0 bases from V and 2 bases from J, leaving 7 bases between. There are 15 residues in the CDR3.

This clonotype was seen ten or more times. The chain couples TRBV11-2 to TRBJ2-1; weak D call: TRBD2 (6 bases). The germline V gene has CDR1 SGHAT and CDR2 FQNNGV. The V and J ends lost 2 bases and 12 bases respectively, with 11 bases between them. This CDR3 comprises 12 residues. The CDR3 spells CASSLNGGRQFF. CDR3 nucleotides: TGTGCCAGCAGCTTAAACGGGGGTAGGCAGTTCTTC.

The CDR3: CASSRAGGIYEQYF. The CDR3 DNA sequence: TGTGCCAGCAGTAGAGCGGGGGGGATCTACGAGCAGTACTTC. V is TRBV2 and J is TRBJ2-7; 10 nucleotides align to TRBD2. After removal of 5 bases from V and 3 bases from J, the junction contained 4 bases not matched to a gene. CDR3 length: 14 amino acids. The germline gives CDR1 SNHLY, CDR2 FYNNEI.